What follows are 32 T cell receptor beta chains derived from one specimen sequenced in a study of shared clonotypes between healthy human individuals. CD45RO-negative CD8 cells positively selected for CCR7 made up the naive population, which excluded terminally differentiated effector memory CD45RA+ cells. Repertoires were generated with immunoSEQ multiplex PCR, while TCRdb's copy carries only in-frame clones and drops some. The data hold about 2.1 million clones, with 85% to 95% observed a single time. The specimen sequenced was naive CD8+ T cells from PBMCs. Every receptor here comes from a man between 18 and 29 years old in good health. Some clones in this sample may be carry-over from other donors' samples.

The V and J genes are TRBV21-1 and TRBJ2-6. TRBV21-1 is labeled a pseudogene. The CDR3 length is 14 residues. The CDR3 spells CASSKETGANVLTF. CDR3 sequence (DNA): TGTGCCAGCAGCAAAGAGACTGGGGCCAACGTCCTGACTTTC.

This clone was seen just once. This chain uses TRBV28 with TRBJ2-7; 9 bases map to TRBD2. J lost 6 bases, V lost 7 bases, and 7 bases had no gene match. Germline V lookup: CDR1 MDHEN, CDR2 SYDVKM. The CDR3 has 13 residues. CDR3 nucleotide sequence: TGTGCCAGCAATGTAGCGGGAGTTGGCGAGCAGTACTTC. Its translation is CASNVAGVGEQYF.

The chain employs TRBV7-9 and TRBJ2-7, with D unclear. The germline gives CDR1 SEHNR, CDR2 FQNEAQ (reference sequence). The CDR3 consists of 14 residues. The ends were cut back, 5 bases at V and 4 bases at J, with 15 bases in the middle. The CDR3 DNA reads TGTGCCAGCAGCAGGGCCCTCGGTAATTACGAGCAGTACTTC. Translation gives CASSRALGNYEQYF.

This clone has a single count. The CDR3 is CASSATGRTPTEAFF. DNA of the CDR3: TGTGCCAGCAGCGCCACGGGACGGACCCCGACTGAAGCTTTCTTT. The chain joins TRBV9 to TRBJ1-1, with D perhaps matching TRBD1 (5 bases). V gave up 3 bases and J gave up 5 bases, with 17 bases separating them. This CDR3 comprises 15 residues. The germline gives CDR1 SGDLS, CDR2 YYNGEE.

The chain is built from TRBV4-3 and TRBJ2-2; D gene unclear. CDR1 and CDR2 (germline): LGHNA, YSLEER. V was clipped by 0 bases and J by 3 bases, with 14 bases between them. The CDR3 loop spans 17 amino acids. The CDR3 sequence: CASSQDGVASDTGELFF. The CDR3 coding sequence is TGCGCCAGCAGCCAAGATGGCGTGGCAAGCGACACCGGGGAGCTGTTTTTT.

As DNA, the CDR3 is TGTGCCAGCAGGCTCCGGGGGGCCCTAATTGAAGCTTTCTTT. Protein product: CASRLRGALIEAFF. This rearrangement joins TRBV28 to TRBJ1-1; the D gene is possibly TRBD1 (6 bases). The CDR3 contains 14 residues. Per germline, CDR1 MDHEN and CDR2 SYDVKM. Trimming took 6 bases from V and 7 from J, leaving 18 bases between them.

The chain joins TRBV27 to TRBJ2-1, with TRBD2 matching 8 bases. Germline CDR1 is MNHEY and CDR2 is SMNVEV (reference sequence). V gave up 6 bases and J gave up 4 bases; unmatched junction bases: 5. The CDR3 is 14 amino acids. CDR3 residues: CASRSGRAYNEQFF. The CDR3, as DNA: TGTGCCAGCAGAAGCGGGAGAGCGTACAATGAGCAGTTCTTC.

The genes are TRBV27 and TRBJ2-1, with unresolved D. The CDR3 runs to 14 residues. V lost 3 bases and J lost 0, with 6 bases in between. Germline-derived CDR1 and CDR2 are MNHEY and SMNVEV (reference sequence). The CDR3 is CASSFYYSYNEQFF. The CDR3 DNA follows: TGTGCCAGCAGTTTTTACTACTCCTACAATGAGCAGTTCTTC.

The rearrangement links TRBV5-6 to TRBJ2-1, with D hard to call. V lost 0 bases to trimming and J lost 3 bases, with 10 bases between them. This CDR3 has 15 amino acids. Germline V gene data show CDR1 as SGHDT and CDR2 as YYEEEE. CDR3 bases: TGTGCCAGCAGCTTGGGGTCCCCCCTCTACAATGAGCAGTTCTTC. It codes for CASSLGSPLYNEQFF.

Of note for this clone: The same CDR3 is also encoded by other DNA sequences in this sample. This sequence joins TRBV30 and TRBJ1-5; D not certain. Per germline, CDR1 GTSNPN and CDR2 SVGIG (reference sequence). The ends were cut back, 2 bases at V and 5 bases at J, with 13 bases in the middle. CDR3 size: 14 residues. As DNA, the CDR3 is TGTGCCTGGAGTCTTTCAGGATTTTATCAGCCCCAGCATTTT. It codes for CAWSLSGFYQPQHF.

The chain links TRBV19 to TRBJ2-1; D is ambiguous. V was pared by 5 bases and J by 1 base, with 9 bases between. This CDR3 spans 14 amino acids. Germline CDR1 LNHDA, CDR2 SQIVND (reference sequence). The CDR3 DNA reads TGTGCCAGTAGTTGGATAGGTTCCTACAATGAGCAGTTCTTC. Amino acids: CASSWIGSYNEQFF.

CDR3 DNA sequence: TGTGCCAGCAGCCTCCCCGGGGATGAGCAGTTCTTC. Encoded protein: CASSLPGDEQFF. This rearrangement joins TRBV13 to TRBJ2-1; D is perhaps TRBD2 (5 bases). CDR1 and CDR2 from the germline V gene are PRHDT and FYEKMQ (reference sequence). This CDR3 has 12 amino acids. V lost 5 bases and J 8 bases, leaving 10 bases between the germline ends.

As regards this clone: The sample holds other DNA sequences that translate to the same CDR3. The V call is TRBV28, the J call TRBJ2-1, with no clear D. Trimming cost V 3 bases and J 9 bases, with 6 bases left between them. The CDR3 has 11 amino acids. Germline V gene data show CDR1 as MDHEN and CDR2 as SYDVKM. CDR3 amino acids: CASSFGVEQFF. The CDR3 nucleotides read TGTGCCAGCAGTTTCGGAGTTGAGCAGTTCTTC. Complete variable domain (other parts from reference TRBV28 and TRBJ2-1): DVKVTQSSRYLVKRTGEKVFLECVQDMDHENMFWYRQDPGLGLRLIYFSYDVKMKEKGDIPEGYSVSREKKERFSLILESASTNQTSMYLCASSFGVEQFFGPGTRLTVL.

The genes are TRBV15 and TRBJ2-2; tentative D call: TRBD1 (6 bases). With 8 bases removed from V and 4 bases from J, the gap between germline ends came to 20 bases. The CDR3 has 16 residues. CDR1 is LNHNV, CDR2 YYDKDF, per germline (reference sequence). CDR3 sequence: CATADFVGAGTGELFF. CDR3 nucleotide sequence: TGTGCCACCGCGGATTTCGTGGGGGCTGGCACCGGGGAGCTGTTTTTT.

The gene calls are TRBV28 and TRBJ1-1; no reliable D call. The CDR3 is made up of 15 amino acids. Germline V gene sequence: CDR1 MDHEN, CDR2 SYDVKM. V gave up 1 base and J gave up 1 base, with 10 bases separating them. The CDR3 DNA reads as TGTGCCAGCAGTTTATCCTCTGAAACGAACACTGAAGCTTTCTTT. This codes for CASSLSSETNTEAFF.

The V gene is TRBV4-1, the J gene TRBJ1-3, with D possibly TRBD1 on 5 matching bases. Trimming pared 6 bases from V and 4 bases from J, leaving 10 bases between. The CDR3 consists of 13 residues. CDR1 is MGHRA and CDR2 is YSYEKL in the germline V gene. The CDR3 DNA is TGCGCCAGCAGTTCCGGGGGGGGAAACACCATATATTTT. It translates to CASSSGGGNTIYF.

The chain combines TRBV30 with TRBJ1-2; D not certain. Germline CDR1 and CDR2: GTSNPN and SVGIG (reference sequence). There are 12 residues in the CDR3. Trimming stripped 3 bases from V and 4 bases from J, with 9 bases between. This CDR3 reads CAWRWRFYGYTF. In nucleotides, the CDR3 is TGTGCCTGGAGGTGGCGATTCTATGGCTACACCTTC.

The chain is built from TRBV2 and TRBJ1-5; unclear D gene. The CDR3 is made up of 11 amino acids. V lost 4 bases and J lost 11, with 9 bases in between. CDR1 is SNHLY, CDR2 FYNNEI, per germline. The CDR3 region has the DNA TGTGCCAGCAGTGTGACGGTTACCCAGCATTTT. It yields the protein CASSVTVTQHF.

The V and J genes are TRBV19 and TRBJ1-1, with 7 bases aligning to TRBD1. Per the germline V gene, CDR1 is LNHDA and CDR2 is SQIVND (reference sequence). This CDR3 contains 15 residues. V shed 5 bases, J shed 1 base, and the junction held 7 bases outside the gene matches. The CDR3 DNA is TGTGCCAGTAGTTTTACAACAGGGGCGAACACTGAAGCTTTCTTT. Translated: CASSFTTGANTEAFF.

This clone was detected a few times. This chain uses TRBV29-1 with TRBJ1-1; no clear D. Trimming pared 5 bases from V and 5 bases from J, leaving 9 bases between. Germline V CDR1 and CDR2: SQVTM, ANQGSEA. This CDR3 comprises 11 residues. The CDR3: CSVSVGTEAFF. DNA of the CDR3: TGCAGCGTTTCGGTTGGAACTGAAGCTTTCTTT.

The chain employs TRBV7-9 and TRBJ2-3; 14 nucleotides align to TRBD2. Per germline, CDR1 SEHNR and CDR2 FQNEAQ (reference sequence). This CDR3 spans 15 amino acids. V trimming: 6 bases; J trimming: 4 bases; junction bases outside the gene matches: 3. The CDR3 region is CASRTSGRAPDTQYF. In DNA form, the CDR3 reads TGTGCCAGCAGGACTAGCGGGAGGGCCCCAGATACGCAGTATTTT.

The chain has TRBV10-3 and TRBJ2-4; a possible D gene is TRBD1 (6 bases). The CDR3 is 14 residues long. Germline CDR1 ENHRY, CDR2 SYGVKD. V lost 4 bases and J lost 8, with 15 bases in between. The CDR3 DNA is TGTGCCATCAGTGCTCCAGGGGCGCCGGACATTCAGTACTTC. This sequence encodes CAISAPGAPDIQYF.

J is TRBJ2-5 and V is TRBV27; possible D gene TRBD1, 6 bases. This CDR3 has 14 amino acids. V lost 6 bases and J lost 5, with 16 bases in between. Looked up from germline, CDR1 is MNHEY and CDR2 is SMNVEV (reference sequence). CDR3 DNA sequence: TGTGCCAGCAGCCAAGTTCAGGGGCGGGAGACCCAGTACTTC. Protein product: CASSQVQGRETQYF.

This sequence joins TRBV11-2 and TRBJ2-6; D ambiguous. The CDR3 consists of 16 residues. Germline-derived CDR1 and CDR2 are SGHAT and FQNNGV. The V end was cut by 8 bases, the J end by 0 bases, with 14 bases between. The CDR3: CASWWADPSGANVLTF. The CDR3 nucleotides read TGTGCCAGCTGGTGGGCCGACCCCTCTGGGGCCAACGTCCTGACTTTC.

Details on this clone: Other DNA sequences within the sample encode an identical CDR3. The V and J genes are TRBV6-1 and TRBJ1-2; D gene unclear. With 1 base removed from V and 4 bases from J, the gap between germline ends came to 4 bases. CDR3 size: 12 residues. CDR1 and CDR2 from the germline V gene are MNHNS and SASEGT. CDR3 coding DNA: TGTGCCAGCAGTGAAGGAGGCTATGGCTACACCTTC. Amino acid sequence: CASSEGGYGYTF.

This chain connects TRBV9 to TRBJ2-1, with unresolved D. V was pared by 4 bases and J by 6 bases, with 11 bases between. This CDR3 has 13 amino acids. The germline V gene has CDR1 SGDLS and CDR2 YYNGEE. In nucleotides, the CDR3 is TGTGCCAGCAGCCCACCAACGCTCAATGAGCAGTTCTTC. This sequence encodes CASSPPTLNEQFF.

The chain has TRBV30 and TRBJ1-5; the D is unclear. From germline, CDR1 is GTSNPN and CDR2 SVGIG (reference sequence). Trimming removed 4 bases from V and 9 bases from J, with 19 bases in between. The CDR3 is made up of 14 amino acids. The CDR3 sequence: CAWNVPRPPGPQHF. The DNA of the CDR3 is TGTGCCTGGAACGTCCCCAGGCCGCCGGGGCCCCAGCATTTT.

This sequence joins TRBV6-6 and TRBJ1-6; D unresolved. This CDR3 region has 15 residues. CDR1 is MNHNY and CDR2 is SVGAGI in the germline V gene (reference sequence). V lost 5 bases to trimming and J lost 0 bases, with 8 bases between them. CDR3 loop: CASSRLSSYNSPLHF. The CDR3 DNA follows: TGTGCCAGCAGTAGACTAAGCTCCTATAATTCACCCCTCCACTTT.

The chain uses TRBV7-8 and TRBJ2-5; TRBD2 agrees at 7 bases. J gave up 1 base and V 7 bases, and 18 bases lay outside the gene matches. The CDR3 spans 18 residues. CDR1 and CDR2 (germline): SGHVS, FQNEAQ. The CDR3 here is CASTPWGGSGGFQETQYF. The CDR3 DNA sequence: TGTGCCAGCACCCCCTGGGGGGGGTCCGGGGGGTTCCAAGAGACCCAGTACTTC.

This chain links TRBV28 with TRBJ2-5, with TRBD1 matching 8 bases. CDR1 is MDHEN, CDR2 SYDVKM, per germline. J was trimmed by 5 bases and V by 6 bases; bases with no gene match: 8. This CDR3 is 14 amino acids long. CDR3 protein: CASRIRGRRETQYF. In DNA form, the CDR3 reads TGTGCCAGCAGGATCAGGGGGCGAAGGGAGACCCAGTACTTC.

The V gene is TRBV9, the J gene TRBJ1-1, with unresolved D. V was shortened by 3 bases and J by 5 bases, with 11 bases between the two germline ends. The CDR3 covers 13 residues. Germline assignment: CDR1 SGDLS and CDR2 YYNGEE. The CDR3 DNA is TGTGCCAGCAGCGCTAGAGGAAGGACTGAAGCTTTCTTT. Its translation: CASSARGRTEAFF.

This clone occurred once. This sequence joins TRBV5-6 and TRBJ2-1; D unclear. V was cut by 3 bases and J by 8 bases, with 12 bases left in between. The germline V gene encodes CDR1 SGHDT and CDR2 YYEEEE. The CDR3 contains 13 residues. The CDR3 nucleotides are TGTGCCAGCAGCTCATCCTTACTCCATGAGCAGTTCTTC. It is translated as CASSSSLLHEQFF.